A selection of T cell receptor beta chains follows, all from one sample in a study of CD8 T cells in ankylosing spondylitis. TCRdb re-called the 5' RACE reads with MiXCR, one entry per CDR3 protein. The sample contains more than 150,000 distinct CDR3 sequences, roughly 18% of which appear only once. Sequences were obtained from blood, either unsorted or a sorted T cell fraction (not recorded which). These TCRs come from a male donor under 30 with ankylosing spondylitis or in good health (not recorded which). CDR3s include the opening cysteine and the closing phenylalanine or tryptophan. The D gene is left open where the match is weak. Size is stated for part of the rows, as once, few or many counts, or as a class when the clone is expanded.

J,D,V,size,DNA,CDR3
TRBJ1-5,TRBD1,TRBV12-3/TRBV12-4,many,TGTGCCAGCAGCGGACAGGGGACCCTTGGAACGAATCAGCCCCAGCATTTT,CASSGQGTLGTNQPQHF
TRBJ2-2,.,TRBV4-1,few,TGCGCCAGCAGCCAACCCTCTATCGTCGGGGAGCTGTTTTTT,CASSQPSIVGELFF
TRBJ1-1,.,TRBV27,.,TGTGCCAGCAGTTTGTCTCACCTCAACACTGAAGCTTTCTTT,CASSLSHLNTEAFF
TRBJ2-3,TRBD1,TRBV29-1,few,TGCAGCGTTGAGGGACAGAACCACCAGAGCACAGATACGCAGTATTTT,CSVEGQNHQSTDTQYF
TRBJ2-2,.,TRBV11-2,many,TGTGCCAGCAGCCCCCAGACACCCTCGAACACCGGGGAGCTGTTTTTT,CASSPQTPSNTGELFF
TRBJ2-1,TRBD2,TRBV7-9,many,TGTGCCAGCAGTTCCAGACTAGCGTCTGAGCAGTTCTTC,CASSSRLASEQFF
TRBJ2-3,.,TRBV5-1,.,TGCGCCAGCAGCATGGACGGGTTAAGCACAGATACGCAGTATTTT,CASSMDGLSTDTQYF
TRBJ2-1,.,TRBV5-1,many,TGCGCCAGCAGCCGGGGGGCAAACAATGAGCAGTTCTTC,CASSRGANNEQFF
TRBJ1-1,TRBD1,TRBV7-9,.,TGTGCCAGCAGCCCAACCGGGACAGCGAACACTGAAGCTTTCTTT,CASSPTGTANTEAFF
TRBJ2-1,.,TRBV29-1,many,TGCAGCGTTGTGGACGGATCCTACAATGAGCAGTTCTTC,CSVVDGSYNEQFF
TRBJ2-1,.,TRBV7-6,.,TGTGCCAGCAGCTTAGGGCCGCCGGGCAATGAGCAGTTCTTC,CASSLGPPGNEQFF
TRBJ1-2,.,TRBV7-2,.,TGTGCCAGCAGCTTTACAGGGCGAGGCTACACCTTC,CASSFTGRGYTF
TRBJ1-1,.,TRBV5-5,many,TGTGCCAGCAGCTTGGACCTGGCAGGGATCACTGAAGCTTTCTTT,CASSLDLAGITEAFF
TRBJ2-7,.,TRBV5-4,.,TGTGCCAGCGGGAGGGACATGACCTACGAGCAGTACTTC,CASGRDMTYEQYF
TRBJ2-7,TRBD2,TRBV7-6,many,TGTGCCAGCAGCGTACAAGTACCGGGACTAGCGGGAGGCGAGCAGTACTTC,CASSVQVPGLAGGEQYF
TRBJ1-1,.,TRBV6-2/TRBV6-3,.,TGTGCCAGCAGTTACCCACAGGTGACGAACACTGAAGCTTTCTTT,CASSYPQVTNTEAFF
TRBJ2-1,.,TRBV7-9,few,TGTGCCAGCAGGGATGGACTCAGCTCCTACAATGAGCAGTTCTTC,CASRDGLSSYNEQFF
TRBJ2-7,TRBD2,TRBV7-9,many,TGTGCCAGCAGCTCGACTAGCGGGAGGTCCTACGAGCAGTACTTC,CASSSTSGRSYEQYF
TRBJ2-3,TRBD2,TRBV7-6,many,TGTGCCAGCAGCCCCGGGACTAGCGGGAGAACAGATACGCAGTATTTT,CASSPGTSGRTDTQYF
TRBJ2-7,TRBD2,TRBV5-4,many,TGTGCCAGCAGCTTCATGAGTGGGGGGGTTGTATACGAGCAGTACTTC,CASSFMSGGVVYEQYF
TRBJ2-7,TRBD2,TRBV6-5,many,TGTGCCAGCAGTTATAGGGCTAGCGGGACCTCCTACGAGCAGTACTTC,CASSYRASGTSYEQYF
TRBJ2-6,TRBD1,TRBV20-1,.,TGCAGTGCTCGCCACAGGGGGTTCCCCTCTGGGGCCAACGTCCTGACTTTC,CSARHRGFPSGANVLTF
TRBJ1-1,TRBD1,TRBV3-1,many,TGTGCCAGCAGCAAAGGGGGCAGGAGTCACACTGAAGCTTTCTTT,CASSKGGRSHTEAFF
TRBJ1-3,.,TRBV3-1,many,TGTGCCAGCAGCCAAGGTCTCGGACAGCGAGGAAACACCATATATTTT,CASSQGLGQRGNTIYF
TRBJ1-5,TRBD1,TRBV7-6,many,TGTGCCAGCAGCGCACAGGGACAGCAGAATCAGCCCCAGCATTTT,CASSAQGQQNQPQHF
TRBJ2-5,TRBD2,TRBV10-1,.,TGCGCCAGCAGTGGCGGGACTAGCCTAAAGTACCAAGAGACCCAGTACTTC,CASSGGTSLKYQETQYF
TRBJ2-5,.,TRBV4-3,once,TGCGCCAGCAGCCAAGATATTGTAGAGGAGACCCAGTACTTC,CASSQDIVEETQYF
TRBJ1-5,.,TRBV20-1,many,TGCAGTGCTAGAGAGGTGGGTCAGCCCCAGCATTTT,CSAREVGQPQHF
TRBJ2-2,.,TRBV20-1,many,TGCAGTGCTAAGCCCCCAGGGACCGGGGAGCTGTTTTTT,CSAKPPGTGELFF
TRBJ2-1,TRBD1,TRBV5-5,.,TGTGCCAGCAGATTTAAGACAGGGAAGACACCACCACCTACAAATGAGCAGTTCTTC,CASRFKTGKTPPPTNEQFF
TRBJ2-7,.,TRBV5-1,many,TGCGCCAGCAGCTTGCCCAACAGCGACGAGCAGTACTTC,CASSLPNSDEQYF
TRBJ1-3,TRBD1,TRBV6-5,many,TGTGCCAGCACCCCCGGGACAGGGGGCAAGGACACCATATATTTT,CASTPGTGGKDTIYF
TRBJ2-3,.,TRBV7-7,many,TGTGCCAGCAGCTTAGGACTTATCACAGATACGCAGTATTTT,CASSLGLITDTQYF
TRBJ2-7,TRBD2,TRBV28,.,TGTGCCAGCAGTTTCCCGTCGGGGCTAGCGGGAGACTACGAGCAGTACTTC,CASSFPSGLAGDYEQYF
TRBJ2-3,TRBD2,TRBV5-6,many,TGTGCCAGCAGCCCGGCAAGCGGGGCGGGAGAAGCGCAGTATTTT,CASSPASGAGEAQYF
TRBJ2-7,.,TRBV30,.,TGTGCCTGGAGCCTCGGACACAACTCCTACGAGCAGTACTTC,CAWSLGHNSYEQYF
TRBJ2-5,.,TRBV4-2,few,TGTGCCAGCAGCCAAGACCCCGGGGAAAGAGAGACCCAGTACTTC,CASSQDPGERETQYF
TRBJ1-1,TRBD1,TRBV5-1,many,TGCGCCAGCAGCTTTATGGGACAGGGGGCTCTGAACACTGAAGCTTTCTTT,CASSFMGQGALNTEAFF
TRBJ2-1,.,TRBV4-1,many,TGCGCCAGCAGCCAGCCTCGGGGGTTTGAGCAGTTCTTC,CASSQPRGFEQFF
TRBJ2-3,.,TRBV20-1,many,TGCAGTGCTCCAAGGACGAGCCCCTCCGATACGCAGTATTTT,CSAPRTSPSDTQYF
TRBJ2-3,.,TRBV20-1,many,TGCAGTGCTAGAGTACAGGGTGGCGATACGCAGTATTTT,CSARVQGGDTQYF
TRBJ2-2,TRBD2,TRBV15,few,TGTGCCACCAGCCCGGGACTAGCGGGCGCGAACACCGGGGAGCTGTTTTTT,CATSPGLAGANTGELFF
TRBJ2-3,TRBD1,TRBV12-5,many,TGTGCTAGTGGTCTAACCGACAGGGGAGATACGCAGTATTTT,CASGLTDRGDTQYF
TRBJ2-2,TRBD1,TRBV6-5,.,TGTGCCAGCACTAGGACCGCGACAGGGATCGGGGAGCTGTTTTTT,CASTRTATGIGELFF
TRBJ2-5,.,TRBV27,few,TGTGCCAGCAGTTCGCTTGGGACACTTTACCAAGAGACCCAGTACTTC,CASSSLGTLYQETQYF
TRBJ1-6,.,TRBV11-2,many,TGTGCCAGCAGCCAGGAAGGTTTTAATTCACCCCTCCACTTT,CASSQEGFNSPLHF
TRBJ2-3,TRBD2,TRBV5-1,few,TGCGCCAGCAGCCTCCAGCGGGAAACAGATACGCAGTATTTT,CASSLQRETDTQYF